This is a list of T cell receptor beta chains from one sample in a study of cytomegalovirus exposure and HLA in healthy donors. The repertoire was sequenced with immunoSEQ multiplex PCR; TCRdb's copy has only in-frame clones and lacks some. The table lists some 99,000 clones, about 80% of them singletons. The material sequenced was PBMCs. Source of these receptors: a woman between 50 and 59 years old in good health and CMV-seropositive. Each CDR3 is given with its conserved first and last residue. Each record gives: V gene, J gene, clone size, CDR3 length, D gene, CDR3 DNA, CDR3 protein. D genes are given only for firm matches. Clone size, where shown, is once, few, many, or a class for clones that have expanded.

TRBV10-3	TRBJ2-1	.	14	TRBD2	TGTGCCATCAAGCCCGGGACTACCTACAATGAGCAGTTCTTC	CAIKPGTTYNEQFF
TRBV7-3	TRBJ2-5	.	15	TRBD2	TGTGCCAGCAGCCTTAGCGGGGGGGGTCTAGGGACCCAGTACTTC	CASSLSGGGLGTQYF
TRBV5-1	TRBJ2-5	.	17	TRBD2	TGCGCCAGCAGCAAAGGACTAGCGGGACCCCCCCAAGAGACCCAGTACTTC	CASSKGLAGPPQETQYF
TRBV4-1	TRBJ2-1	once	17	TRBD2	TGCGCCAGCAGCCACCGCCCGAATTTTGGGGCGGGAGGTGAGCAGTTCTTC	CASSHRPNFGAGGEQFF
TRBV27	TRBJ1-1	once	15	.	TGTGCCAGCACCGCCGGGCAGGGGTCAAACACTGAAGCTTTCTTT	CASTAGQGSNTEAFF
TRBV6-4	TRBJ2-1	once	17	TRBD2	TGTGCCGTTGAGGCTAGCGGGAGGGGCTCCTCCTACAATGAGCAGTTCTTC	CAVEASGRGSSYNEQFF
TRBV11-2	TRBJ2-7	.	14	.	TGTGCCAGCAGCTTAGATACTCTCTCCTACGAGCAGTACTTC	CASSLDTLSYEQYF
TRBV5-4	TRBJ1-2	few	17	TRBD1	TGTGCCAGCAGCTTGGCCGGTGACGGGACAGGGTTATCCGGCTACACCTTC	CASSLAGDGTGLSGYTF
TRBV7-8	TRBJ1-6	.	15	.	TGTGCCAGCAGCTTAGAACTGAGCAACTATTCACCCCTCCACTTT	CASSLELSNYSPLHF
TRBV7-8	TRBJ2-3	.	14	TRBD2	TGTGCCAGCAGCTCCGTAGCGGGGGGCGGCCCGCAGTATTTT	CASSSVAGGGPQYF